This TCR beta chain came from a study of CD8 T cells in Susac syndrome (dated by TCRdb to between 2018 and 2020). Study-level background: Repertoire sequencing was used to test whether CD8+ T cell activation and differentiation in Susac syndrome was antigen driven. Study-wide findings and limitations: The study acknowledged that relatively few individuals were included in the TCR sequencing and HLA analysis.

V sheds 9 bases and J sheds 4 bases, leaving 12 bases between their ends. The CDR3 has 12 amino acids, counting the end cysteine and phenylalanine. The retained sequence is limited to the CDR3, 36 bases, with the frame set at the first base. CDR1 and CDR2, per the germline V gene, are KGHDR and SFDVKD. RNA was extracted with the RNeasy kit and about 0.5 to 1 ug was reverse transcribed using random hexamers. The immunoSEQ multiplex PCR assay, covering 54 Vbeta and 13 Jbeta segments, was used to amplify TCR beta CDR3 regions. Bias from PCR amplification was corrected by using a synthetic template baseline for primer optimization and for computational correction. Regarding the original processing steps: Only productive sequences were kept, with reads annotated to V, D and J genes according to IMGT and analyzed in immunoSEQ Analyzer. To calculate clonality, Shannon entropy was normalized by log2 of the number of productive unique sequences and then subtracted from one. For each patient and control, public and private clones were evaluated among the 100 most prevalent clones. A clone was defined as Susac-specific if it was absent from the healthy and MS cohorts, from approximately 980 published viral clones and from other ImmuneACCESS disease sequences. TCRdb's own reprocessing of the public reads used fastp at Q25 and MiXCR and kept productive beta chains. Every entry covers one CDR3 protein and lists the most common genes and DNA from its rows. These V and J calls originate from TCRdb's pipeline instead of the authors' own analysis. Across this sample there are 230,000 or so distinct CDR3 sequences, with nearly 97% seen only once. About 0.091% of the sample lies in the top ten.

Peripheral blood CD8+ and CD4+ T cells from healthy donors, Susac syndrome patients and multiple sclerosis patients were profiled by high-throughput TCR beta sequencing. Multiple sclerosis controls were treatment-naive patients with stable or active relapsing-remitting disease fulfilling revised McDonald criteria. CD8+ TEMRA cells were enriched by FACS, while bulk CD8+ and CD4+ T cells were purified by magnetic negative isolation. Blood was collected in EDTA tubes and processed within 24 hours, with PBMCs isolated through density gradient centrifugation. PBMCs destined for TCR sequencing were cryopreserved in liquid nitrogen and later thawed in a 37 °C water bath. The sorted or isolated CD4+, CD8+ and CD8+ TEMRA cells had a purity of 90% or higher. This clonotype was seen only once. Its cognate antigen has yet to be identified. Within one base of it there is no much larger clone, and no base qualities were kept. A solitary read yields weak support.

In this chain, TRBV24-1 is recombined with TRBJ2-7; no D segment can be confidently identified. The TCR sequence derives from a human donor with multiple sclerosis. Specimen: CD4+ T cells from PBMCs. Here the CDR3 is given as CATLWTLYEQYF. The nucleotide sequence reads TGTGCCACCTTGTGGACCTTATACGAGCAGTACTTC.